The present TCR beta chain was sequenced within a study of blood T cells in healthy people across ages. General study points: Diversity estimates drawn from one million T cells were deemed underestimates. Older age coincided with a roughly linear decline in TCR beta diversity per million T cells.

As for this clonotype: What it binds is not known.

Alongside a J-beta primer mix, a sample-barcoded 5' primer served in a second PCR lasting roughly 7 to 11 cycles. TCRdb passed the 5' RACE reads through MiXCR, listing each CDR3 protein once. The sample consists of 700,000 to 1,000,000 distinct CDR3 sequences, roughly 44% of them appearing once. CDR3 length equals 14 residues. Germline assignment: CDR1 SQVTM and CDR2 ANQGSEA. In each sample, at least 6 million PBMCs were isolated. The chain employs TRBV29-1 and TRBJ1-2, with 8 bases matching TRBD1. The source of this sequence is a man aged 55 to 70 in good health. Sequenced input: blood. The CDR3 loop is CNVAGQGGNYGYTF. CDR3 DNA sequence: TGCAACGTGGCCGGACAGGGAGGGAACTATGGCTACACCTTC. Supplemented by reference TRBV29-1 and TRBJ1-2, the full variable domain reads SAVISQKPSRDICQRGTSLTIQCQVDSQVTMMFWYRQQPGQSLTLIATANQGSEATYESGFVIDKFPISRPNLTFSTLTVSNMSPEDSSIYLCNVAGQGGNYGYTFGSGTRLTVV.